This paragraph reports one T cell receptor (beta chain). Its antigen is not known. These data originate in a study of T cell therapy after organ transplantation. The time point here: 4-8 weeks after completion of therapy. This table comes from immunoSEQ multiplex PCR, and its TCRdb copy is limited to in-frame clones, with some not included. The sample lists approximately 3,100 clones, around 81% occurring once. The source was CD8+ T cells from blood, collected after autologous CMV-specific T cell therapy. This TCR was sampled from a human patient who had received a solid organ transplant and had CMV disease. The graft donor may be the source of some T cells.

This CDR3 is CASSVGGSAYEQYF. In nucleotides, the CDR3 is TGTGCCAGCAGCGTAGGGGGGTCAGCCTACGAGCAGTACTTC. The chain links TRBV9 to TRBJ2-7, with D perhaps TRBD1 or TRBD2 (5 bases each). V was cut by 0 bases and J by 2 bases, with 9 bases left in between. The CDR3 length is 14 residues. CDR1 SGDLS and CDR2 YYNGEE come from the germline V gene.